This T cell receptor (beta chain) appears in the sequencing data of a study of post-analysis software for immune sequencing data. Findings and caveats of the study: Compared against controls, patients with multiple sclerosis displayed significantly lower normalized Chao1 diversity. When patients were compared with controls, four to six TRBV segments were more frequent, TRBV5-6, TRBV5-1 and TRBV20-1 among them.

This clonotype was counted a few times. No antigen is known for it. Incorporated into the TCR beta cDNA libraries were unique molecular identifiers, which served to reduce PCR and sequencing biases. In TCRdb, the PCR reads were re-called with MiXCR into one record per CDR3 protein. Here the sample spans 600,000 to 700,000 distinct CDR3 sequences, around 64% being singletons. The CDR3 totals 16 residues. Trimming cost V 0 bases and J 3 bases, with 15 bases left between them. The germline gives CDR1 SGHRS, CDR2 YFSETQ. The sequencing input was blood. V usage is TRBV5-1 and J usage is TRBJ1-1; the D is unclear. This TCR derives from a girl aged 2 to 10 with multiple sclerosis. CDR3 in amino acids: CASSLARGLEDTEAFF. The CDR3 DNA reads TGCGCCAGCAGCTTGGCTCGGGGTCTCGAGGACACTGAAGCTTTCTTT.